Described below is a single T cell receptor beta chain sequence and its context. Followed longitudinally, the Seattle patients had been enrolled during active infection. The data derive from a study of blood T cell repertoires in COVID-19. Across the whole study: From T cells, B-cell-depleted T cells, or PBMCs came the material, which was cDNA or gDNA.

Data came from immunoSEQ multiplex PCR; TCRdb stores just in-frame clones and leaves some out. The table includes 250,000 to 350,000 clones, 65% to 85% detected once. Per the germline V gene, CDR1 is SGHTA and CDR2 is FQGTGA. The V gene lost 10 bases and the J gene lost 5 bases, with 17 bases spanning the gap. This CDR3 has 14 amino acids. The source material was peripheral blood. This receptor was obtained from a human donor with COVID-19, enrolled during active disease. The donor label of this sample is uncertain. The V call is TRBV7-3, the J call TRBJ2-2; a possible D gene is TRBD2 (6 bases). The CDR3 DNA reads as TGTGCCACCTCGATTAGCGGCCCAACCGGGGAGCTGTTTTTT. Translated: CATSISGPTGELFF.